This TCR beta chain appears in the sequencing data of a study of blood T cell repertoires in COVID-19. Background on the study: Sources were T cells, B-cell-depleted T cells, or PBMCs; the material itself was cDNA or gDNA.

With 1 base clipped from V and 4 bases from J, the junction kept 6 bases outside the gene matches. The CDR3 runs to 16 residues. Germline V CDR1 and CDR2: SGHTS, YDEGEE. Authors' analysis steps: Researchers report that nucleated cell counts were estimated from reference gene primer amplification. Using immunoSEQ multiplex PCR, the repertoire was profiled, and TCRdb retains in-frame clones only, with some absent. The V and J calls and clone size come from that table; D and trimming were worked out from the DNA. Found here are fewer than 90,000 clones, roughly 91% of them singletons; the top ten hold about 1.3%.

The receptor's source is a human donor in a cohort sampled during active COVID-19. The chain uses TRBV5-8 and TRBJ1-5, with 9 bases matching TRBD1. The sample was peripheral blood. Here the CDR3 DNA reads TGTGCCAGCAGCTTGTTATCGGGGACAGGGAATCAGCCCCAGCATTTT. Translating gives CASSLLSGTGNQPQHF.